The next 23 T cell receptor beta chains were all read from a single sample in a study of follicular helper T cells after annual influenza vaccination. Time point here: 2013-2014 season, 7 days after vaccination. Sequencing was performed with immunoSEQ multiplex PCR; in TCRdb, only in-frame clones are kept and a portion is missing. The data contain approximately 10,000 clones, 80% to 85% of them singletons. Sample: CXCR5- memory CD4+ T cells sorted from blood, taken 7 days after influenza vaccination. Receptor source: an adult who received the influenza vaccine.

V and J are TRBV5-1 and TRBJ1-1; 8 bases fit TRBD1. Germline CDR1 reads SGHRS; CDR2 reads YFSETQ. This CDR3 spans 12 amino acids. The V and J ends lost 5 bases and 11 bases, in that order; junction bases with no gene match: 8. In DNA form, the CDR3 reads TGCGCCAGCAGTAACGACAGGGGTGAGGCTTTCTTT. It yields the protein CASSNDRGEAFF.

CDR3 sequence (DNA): TGTGCCTGGAGTGTTAAGGACAATCAGCCCCAGCATTTT. Translating it yields CAWSVKDNQPQHF. The chain joins TRBV30 to TRBJ1-5; no reliable D call. V lost 0 bases, J lost 3 bases, and 6 bases lay in between. CDR1 and CDR2 from the germline V gene are GTSNPN and SVGIG (reference sequence). The CDR3 has 13 residues.

The chain employs TRBV28 and TRBJ2-3; D is possibly TRBD1 or TRBD2 (7 bases each). Germline CDR1 MDHEN, CDR2 SYDVKM. Trimming took 4 bases from V and 4 from J, leaving 18 bases between them. The CDR3 length is 16 residues. The CDR3 spells CASSSPRGGQSDTQYF. In DNA form, the CDR3 reads TGTGCCAGCAGTTCACCGAGGGGGGGACAGTCAGATACGCAGTATTTT.

The chain links TRBV5-6 to TRBJ2-2; tentatively, D is TRBD2 (5 bases). The CDR3 is 16 residues long. Germline V gives CDR1 SGHDT, CDR2 YYEEEE. V was shortened by 5 bases and J by 0 bases, with 14 bases between the two germline ends. The CDR3 bases are TGTGCCAGCAGGTGGGGTGCGGGCGCGAACACCGGGGAGCTGTTTTTT. Translation gives CASRWGAGANTGELFF.

J is TRBJ1-2 and V is TRBV2; 7 bases match TRBD1. CDR1 and CDR2 from the germline V gene are SNHLY and FYNNEI. This CDR3 spans 13 amino acids. V was pared by 7 bases and J by 4 bases, with 6 bases of the junction left unmatched. The CDR3 is CASTQGGLYGYTF. Here the CDR3 DNA reads TGTGCCAGCACCCAGGGGGGGCTCTATGGCTACACCTTC. The full variable domain, in which reference TRBV2 and TRBJ1-2 provide the parts outside the CDR3, is EPEVTQTPSHQVTQMGQEVILRCVPISNHLYFYWYRQILGQKVEFLVSFYNNEISEKSEIFDDQFSVERPDGSNFTLKIRSTKLEDSAMYFCASTQGGLYGYTFGSGTRLTVV.

The rearrangement joins TRBV11-2 to TRBJ2-1; D is perhaps TRBD1 or TRBD2 (5 bases each). Trimming stripped 5 bases from V and 9 bases from J, with 23 bases between. The CDR3 spans 16 residues. Looked up from germline, CDR1 is SGHAT and CDR2 is FQNNGV. The CDR3 spells CASSLRAGTGVIEQFF. The CDR3 nucleotides read TGTGCCAGCAGCCTACGCGCCGGGACGGGCGTGATTGAGCAGTTCTTC.

CDR3 amino acids: CASSIRTGLRSSYEQYF. CDR3 nucleotide sequence: TGTGCCAGCAGCATCCGCACAGGTCTACGTAGCTCCTACGAGCAGTACTTC. The gene calls are TRBV5-6 and TRBJ2-7; a possible D gene is TRBD1 (5 bases). V was trimmed by 4 bases and J by 0 bases, leaving 20 bases between them. Germline V CDR1 and CDR2: SGHDT, YYEEEE. This CDR3 is built from 17 residues.

The V gene is TRBV30, the J gene TRBJ2-3, with a tentative D call TRBD2 (6 bases). Trimming cost V 3 bases and J 5 bases, with 27 bases left between them. Germline V gives CDR1 GTSNPN, CDR2 SVGIG (reference sequence). This CDR3 has 18 amino acids. CDR3 sequence: CAWRPGGGGNLRGDTQYF. The CDR3 DNA sequence: TGTGCCTGGAGGCCTGGGGGTGGCGGGAACCTCCGGGGAGATACGCAGTATTTT.

The chain has TRBV11-3 and TRBJ2-3, with TRBD1 matching over 7 bases. The CDR3 consists of 19 residues. Germline-derived CDR1 and CDR2 are SGHNT and YENEEA. J was trimmed by 6 bases and V by 3 bases; bases with no gene match: 21. In DNA, the CDR3 is TGTGCCAGCAGCTTCCCAACGACCACCGACAGGGAAAGACTGGATACGCAGTATTTT. Protein: CASSFPTTTDRERLDTQYF.

V is TRBV7-2 and J is TRBJ2-3; 8 bases fit TRBD1. CDR1 and CDR2 from the germline V gene are SGHTA and FQGNSA. CDR3 length: 16 amino acids. Germline trimming cut 4 bases from V and 0 bases from J; bases unmatched to any gene: 6. The CDR3 spells CASSSRQGRSTDTQYF. CDR3 DNA sequence: TGTGCCAGCAGCTCCCGACAGGGGCGGAGCACAGATACGCAGTATTTT.

V and J are TRBV19 and TRBJ2-7; TRBD2 agrees at 7 bases. Losses at the gene ends were 1 base for V and 0 bases for J; bases not matched to a gene: 6. The CDR3 runs 16 residues. The germline CDR1 and CDR2 sequences are LNHDA and SQIVND (reference sequence). CDR3 in amino acids: CASSIGLAASSYEQYF. CDR3 sequence (DNA): TGTGCCAGTAGTATAGGCCTAGCGGCTAGCTCCTACGAGCAGTACTTC.

The V and J genes are TRBV6-4 and TRBJ1-2; TRBD1 matches at 10 bases. The CDR3 runs 17 residues. Germline CDR1 and CDR2: MRHNA and SNTAGT. The ends lost 3 bases at V and 0 bases at J; junction bases unmatched: 7. The CDR3 sequence: CASSEGTGEWANYGYTF. The CDR3 nucleotides read TGTGCCAGCAGTGAGGGGACAGGGGAGTGGGCTAACTATGGCTACACCTTC.

The chain is built from TRBV7-9 and TRBJ2-7; a weak D match, TRBD1 (6 bases). The CDR3 has 13 amino acids. Germline CDR1 reads SEHNR; CDR2 reads FQNEAQ (reference sequence). V lost 3 bases and J 1 base, leaving 7 bases between the germline ends. As DNA, the CDR3 is TGTGCCAGCAGCTTCGGACAGTCCTACGAGCAGTACTTC. It is translated as CASSFGQSYEQYF.

The rearrangement uses TRBV20-1 and TRBJ2-5; no clear D. Germline V gene data show CDR1 as DFQATT and CDR2 as SNEGSKA (reference sequence). This CDR3 has 11 residues. Deletions cut 0 bases from V and 2 bases from J, with 1 base between. CDR3 bases: TGCAGTGCTAGAGATCAAGAGACCCAGTACTTC. Protein: CSARDQETQYF.

The genes are TRBV7-9 and TRBJ2-5, with TRBD2 identical over 7 bases. Trimming removed 4 bases from V and 2 bases from J; junction bases left unmatched: 7. Germline assignment: CDR1 SEHNR and CDR2 FQNEAQ (reference sequence). The CDR3 runs to 15 residues. The CDR3 coding sequence is TGTGCCAGCAGCTCTGGGACTATCAATCAAGAGACCCAGTACTTC. Its protein is CASSSGTINQETQYF.

The J gene is TRBJ2-7, the V gene TRBV29-1, with D perhaps TRBD2 (5 bases). The CDR3 loop spans 13 amino acids. Germline CDR1 reads SQVTM; CDR2 reads ANQGSEA. Trimming took 4 bases from V and 6 from J, leaving 16 bases between them. CDR3 nucleotides: TGCAGCGTTGTTATTGGCTTGGGGAGCGAGCAGTACTTC. Protein product: CSVVIGLGSEQYF.

CDR3 loop: CASGDRAYNEQFF. The DNA for the CDR3 is TGCGCCAGCGGGGACAGGGCTTACAATGAGCAGTTCTTC. V is TRBV5-1 and J is TRBJ2-1; 9 positions agree with TRBD1. The CDR3 length is 13 residues. The trim removed 7 bases at V and 4 bases at J, leaving 3 bases unmatched. The germline V gene encodes CDR1 SGHRS and CDR2 YFSETQ.

CDR3 sequence reads: CASSYLTGTDQETQYF. CDR3 sequence (DNA): TGTGCCAGCAGCTACCTGACCGGGACGGACCAAGAGACCCAGTACTTC. The V call is TRBV11-2, the J call TRBJ2-5; D is tentatively TRBD1 or TRBD2 (5 bases each). This CDR3 has 16 amino acids. Trimming cost V 4 bases and J 0 bases, with 15 bases left between them. Germline values: CDR1 SGHAT, CDR2 FQNNGV.

The chain uses TRBV5-6 and TRBJ2-5; D may be TRBD1 (7 bases). CDR1 and CDR2 from the germline V gene are SGHDT and YYEEEE. V was trimmed by 1 base and J by 5 bases, leaving 15 bases between them. The CDR3 contains 15 residues. In DNA form, the CDR3 reads TGTGCCAGCAGCTTGAGCCTGACAGGGAGGGAGACCCAGTACTTC. It codes for CASSLSLTGRETQYF.

The chain carries TRBV5-1 and TRBJ2-5, with TRBD1 matching over 10 bases. CDR3 length: 15 residues. V lost 0 bases to trimming and J lost 3 bases; unmatched junction nucleotides: 2. Germline V lookup: CDR1 SGHRS, CDR2 YFSETQ. The CDR3 protein is CASSLGGTGEETQYF. In nucleotides, the CDR3 is TGCGCCAGCAGCTTGGGCGGGACAGGGGAAGAGACCCAGTACTTC.

The chain is built from TRBV9 and TRBJ1-2, with 7 bases lining up with TRBD1. The germline gives CDR1 SGDLS, CDR2 YYNGEE. There are 15 residues in the CDR3. V lost 4 bases, J lost 6 bases, and 12 bases stayed unmatched. The CDR3 loop reads CASSTRTGPSNGYTF. The CDR3 DNA follows: TGTGCCAGCAGCACCCGGACAGGTCCGTCTAATGGCTACACCTTC.

The J gene is TRBJ2-7, the V gene TRBV10-1; D is uncertain. The CDR3 contains 11 residues. Trimming cost V 5 bases and J 7 bases, with 9 bases left between them. The germline V gene has CDR1 WNHNN and CDR2 SYGVQD (reference sequence). CDR3 nucleotide sequence: TGCGCCAGCAGTTTTGGTGAGGAGCAGTACTTC. Residues: CASSFGEEQYF.

The rearrangement uses TRBV29-1 and TRBJ2-7; TRBD2 aligns across 9 bases. CDR3 length: 14 amino acids. Germline lookup yields CDR1 SQVTM and CDR2 ANQGSEA. Losses at the gene ends were 7 bases for V and 5 bases for J; bases not matched to a gene: 12. The CDR3 region is CSAAGGRTDHEQYF. The CDR3 DNA reads TGCAGCGCCGCGGGGGGGCGCACGGACCACGAGCAGTACTTC.